These T cell receptor beta chains were read from a single sample in a study of T-cell memory formation after mild COVID-19. MiXCR, applied by TCRdb to the 5' RACE reads, yields one record per CDR3 protein. The sample contains under 600,000 distinct CDR3 sequences, about a fifth of which appear only once. Sequences were obtained from PBMCs or a T cell subset sorted from them (not recorded which). These receptors all come from an adult woman who had mild COVID-19 (a few samples of this study predate the infection). Cell type and time point are not known. Each CDR3 is given with its conserved first and last residue. The order of the fields is J gene, V gene, D gene, clone size, CDR3 protein, CDR3 DNA. A D gene is named only where the DNA matches it firmly. Where a row states a size, it is once, few, many or the class of an expanded clone; other rows omit it.

j_gene: TRBJ2-5
v_gene: TRBV7-7
d_gene: NA
abundance: few
CDR3aa: CASSSAGAPQETQYF
CDR3nt: TGTGCCAGCAGCTCCGCAGGGGCCCCCCAAGAGACCCAGTACTTC

j_gene: TRBJ2-1
v_gene: TRBV4-3
d_gene: NA
abundance: few
CDR3aa: CASSQYGMVDEQFF
CDR3nt: TGCGCCAGCAGCCAATACGGTATGGTGGATGAGCAGTTCTTC

j_gene: TRBJ2-7
v_gene: TRBV3-1
d_gene: NA
abundance: NA
CDR3aa: CASSQVPATYEQYF
CDR3nt: TGTGCCAGCAGCCAAGTCCCAGCAACCTACGAGCAGTACTTC

j_gene: TRBJ1-1
v_gene: TRBV27
d_gene: NA
abundance: NA
CDR3aa: CASSPPLVAANTEAFF
CDR3nt: TGTGCCAGCAGTCCCCCCTTGGTGGCAGCGAACACTGAAGCTTTCTTT

j_gene: TRBJ2-1
v_gene: TRBV7-9
d_gene: TRBD2
abundance: few
CDR3aa: CASSTGLVSEQFF
CDR3nt: TGTGCCAGCAGCACGGGACTAGTCAGTGAGCAGTTCTTC

j_gene: TRBJ2-5
v_gene: TRBV24-1
d_gene: NA
abundance: NA
CDR3aa: CATSDSTDQETQYF
CDR3nt: TGTGCCACCAGTGATTCGACAGACCAAGAGACCCAGTACTTC

j_gene: TRBJ2-5
v_gene: TRBV3-1
d_gene: TRBD1
abundance: NA
CDR3aa: CASRDGQDQETQYF
CDR3nt: TGTGCCAGCAGGGACGGACAGGACCAAGAGACCCAGTACTTC

j_gene: TRBJ2-2
v_gene: TRBV9
d_gene: NA
abundance: NA
CDR3aa: CASSVGGAGTGELFF
CDR3nt: TGTGCCAGCAGCGTAGGGGGCGCGGGCACCGGGGAGCTGTTTTTT

j_gene: TRBJ2-7
v_gene: TRBV5-6
d_gene: NA
abundance: few
CDR3aa: CASSLTGVLVEQYF
CDR3nt: TGTGCCAGCAGCTTGACTGGGGTCTTGGTCGAGCAGTACTTC

j_gene: TRBJ2-1
v_gene: TRBV4-3
d_gene: NA
abundance: few
CDR3aa: CASSQAVGTPLHNEQFF
CDR3nt: TGCGCCAGCAGCCAAGCCGTCGGGACTCCGCTCCACAATGAGCAGTTCTTC

j_gene: TRBJ1-2
v_gene: TRBV11-2
d_gene: NA
abundance: few
CDR3aa: CASSPEWGYPSYGYTF
CDR3nt: TGTGCCAGCAGCCCCGAGTGGGGCTATCCGAGCTATGGCTACACCTTC

j_gene: TRBJ2-7
v_gene: TRBV20-1
d_gene: TRBD2
abundance: few
CDR3aa: CSARVGTKYEQYF
CDR3nt: TGCAGTGCTAGAGTTGGGACTAAATACGAGCAGTACTTC

j_gene: TRBJ2-5
v_gene: TRBV7-8
d_gene: NA
abundance: NA
CDR3aa: CASSLYPVRGRETQYF
CDR3nt: TGTGCCAGCAGCCTATATCCAGTGCGGGGCCGAGAGACCCAGTACTTC

j_gene: TRBJ2-3
v_gene: TRBV7-9
d_gene: TRBD1
abundance: once
CDR3aa: CASGGDRGHEDTQYF
CDR3nt: TGTGCCAGCGGCGGGGACAGGGGGCATGAAGATACGCAGTATTTT

j_gene: TRBJ1-6
v_gene: TRBV3-1
d_gene: NA
abundance: NA
CDR3aa: CASSQSRAGNSPLHF
CDR3nt: TGTGCCAGCAGCCAAAGCAGGGCGGGAAATTCACCCCTCCACTTT

j_gene: TRBJ2-5
v_gene: TRBV6-5
d_gene: TRBD1
abundance: NA
CDR3aa: CASRTGTGRETQYF
CDR3nt: TGTGCCAGCAGGACCGGGACAGGGAGAGAGACCCAGTACTTC

j_gene: TRBJ2-5
v_gene: TRBV12-3/TRBV12-4
d_gene: NA
abundance: NA
CDR3aa: CASSLGKGTQYF
CDR3nt: TGTGCCAGCAGTTTAGGGAAAGGGACCCAGTACTTC

j_gene: TRBJ2-5
v_gene: TRBV12-3/TRBV12-4
d_gene: TRBD2
abundance: few
CDR3aa: CASSSSLAGYQETQYF
CDR3nt: TGTGCCAGCAGTTCTTCCTTAGCGGGGTACCAAGAGACCCAGTACTTC

j_gene: TRBJ1-1
v_gene: TRBV27
d_gene: TRBD1
abundance: NA
CDR3aa: CASRFSRQGRTTSEAFF
CDR3nt: TGTGCCAGCCGATTTTCCAGACAGGGGCGTACCACCTCTGAAGCTTTCTTT

j_gene: TRBJ2-1
v_gene: TRBV7-8
d_gene: NA
abundance: few
CDR3aa: CASSRGQYNEQFF
CDR3nt: TGTGCCAGCAGCAGGGGCCAGTACAATGAGCAGTTCTTC

j_gene: TRBJ2-7
v_gene: TRBV7-9
d_gene: NA
abundance: few
CDR3aa: CASSLGEGYYEQYF
CDR3nt: TGTGCCAGCAGCTTAGGGGAAGGCTACTACGAGCAGTACTTC

j_gene: TRBJ2-7
v_gene: TRBV3-1
d_gene: TRBD1
abundance: many
CDR3aa: CASSQNSAGGEQYF
CDR3nt: TGTGCCAGCAGCCAGAATAGCGCAGGGGGCGAGCAGTACTTC

j_gene: TRBJ2-5
v_gene: TRBV4-1
d_gene: NA
abundance: NA
CDR3aa: CASSQDLGRETQYF
CDR3nt: TGCGCCAGCAGCCAAGACTTGGGGCGAGAGACCCAGTACTTC

j_gene: TRBJ2-7
v_gene: TRBV29-1
d_gene: NA
abundance: NA
CDR3aa: CSVRPTVTYEQYF
CDR3nt: TGCAGCGTCCGACCGACAGTAACTTACGAGCAGTACTTC

j_gene: TRBJ2-1
v_gene: TRBV24-1
d_gene: TRBD1
abundance: few
CDR3aa: CATRPTGVNEQFF
CDR3nt: TGTGCCACCAGGCCGACAGGGGTCAATGAGCAGTTCTTC

j_gene: TRBJ2-3
v_gene: TRBV7-8
d_gene: NA
abundance: few
CDR3aa: CASSLVEGWLPGTDTQYF
CDR3nt: TGTGCCAGCAGCTTAGTAGAGGGATGGCTACCCGGGACAGATACGCAGTATTTT

j_gene: TRBJ2-7
v_gene: TRBV14
d_gene: NA
abundance: NA
CDR3aa: CASSQFEPDRRVSEQYF
CDR3nt: TGTGCCAGCAGCCAATTCGAACCAGACAGAAGGGTCTCCGAGCAGTACTTC

j_gene: TRBJ2-1
v_gene: TRBV7-2
d_gene: TRBD2
abundance: few
CDR3aa: CASSLEIGLATYNEQFF
CDR3nt: TGTGCCAGCAGCTTAGAAATTGGACTAGCCACCTACAATGAGCAGTTCTTC

j_gene: TRBJ1-3
v_gene: TRBV6-1
d_gene: NA
abundance: NA
CDR3aa: CASSELGNTIYF
CDR3nt: TGTGCCAGCAGTGAATTGGGAAACACCATATATTTT

j_gene: TRBJ1-2
v_gene: TRBV9
d_gene: NA
abundance: NA
CDR3aa: CASSVATSAGYGYTF
CDR3nt: TGTGCCAGCAGCGTAGCTACGTCGGCGGGATATGGCTACACCTTC

j_gene: TRBJ2-7
v_gene: TRBV5-1
d_gene: NA
abundance: NA
CDR3aa: CASSLLIAPGEQYF
CDR3nt: TGCGCCAGCAGCTTATTAATAGCGCCGGGGGAGCAGTACTTC

j_gene: TRBJ2-2
v_gene: TRBV7-2
d_gene: TRBD1
abundance: NA
CDR3aa: CASSDRLGRGLAGELFF
CDR3nt: TGTGCCAGCAGCGATCGGTTGGGCAGGGGGCTTGCCGGGGAGCTGTTTTTT

j_gene: TRBJ1-1
v_gene: TRBV6-5
d_gene: TRBD1
abundance: NA
CDR3aa: CASTGTGGLTEAFF
CDR3nt: TGTGCCAGCACCGGGACAGGGGGTCTGACTGAAGCTTTCTTT

j_gene: TRBJ1-1
v_gene: TRBV5-1
d_gene: NA
abundance: few
CDR3aa: CASSSGQLMAEAFF
CDR3nt: TGCGCCAGCAGCTCAGGACAGTTAATGGCTGAAGCTTTCTTT

j_gene: TRBJ2-7
v_gene: TRBV11-2
d_gene: NA
abundance: few
CDR3aa: CASSLVGRSSYEQYF
CDR3nt: TGTGCCAGCAGCTTAGTTGGCAGGAGCTCCTACGAGCAGTACTTC

j_gene: TRBJ2-1
v_gene: TRBV19
d_gene: NA
abundance: NA
CDR3aa: CASRAGGFNEQFF
CDR3nt: TGTGCCAGTAGAGCAGGGGGGTTCAATGAGCAGTTCTTC

j_gene: TRBJ2-1
v_gene: TRBV24-1
d_gene: TRBD2
abundance: few
CDR3aa: CATSDFTPTSGGDNEQFF
CDR3nt: TGTGCCACCAGTGATTTCACCCCGACTAGCGGGGGGGACAATGAGCAGTTCTTC

j_gene: TRBJ1-5
v_gene: TRBV20-1
d_gene: NA
abundance: NA
CDR3aa: CSAPLRGRDSNQPQHF
CDR3nt: TGCAGTGCTCCCCTGAGGGGACGGGATAGCAATCAGCCCCAGCATTTT

j_gene: TRBJ2-7
v_gene: TRBV6-2/TRBV6-3
d_gene: TRBD2
abundance: few
CDR3aa: CASSYSSWSGNSYEQYF
CDR3nt: TGTGCCAGCAGTTACTCCTCGTGGAGCGGGAACTCCTACGAGCAGTACTTC

j_gene: TRBJ1-5
v_gene: TRBV19
d_gene: NA
abundance: NA
CDR3aa: CASDDSRGNQPQHF
CDR3nt: TGTGCCAGTGATGACAGTCGTGGCAATCAGCCCCAGCATTTT

j_gene: TRBJ2-7
v_gene: TRBV30
d_gene: TRBD1
abundance: NA
CDR3aa: CAWSVTGGPYEQYF
CDR3nt: TGTGCCTGGAGTGTAACAGGGGGGCCCTACGAGCAGTACTTC

j_gene: TRBJ2-5
v_gene: TRBV9
d_gene: TRBD1
abundance: once
CDR3aa: CASSVWTGETQYF
CDR3nt: TGTGCCAGCAGCGTATGGACAGGGGAGACCCAGTACTTC

j_gene: TRBJ2-3
v_gene: TRBV11-2
d_gene: NA
abundance: few
CDR3aa: CASSSGVYTQYF
CDR3nt: TGTGCCAGCAGCTCAGGTGTCTATACGCAGTATTTT